Following are 3 T cell receptor beta chains from one sample sequenced in a study of shared clonotypes between healthy human individuals (dated by TCRdb to the early 2020s). Library method: the immunoSEQ multiplex PCR assay. TCRdb stores this immuneACCESS table with in-frame sequences only. Part of the clones is absent; in the studies checked, under half of the shortfall reflects unresolved V genes, and no reason is known for the rest. This sample lists more than 850,000 clones; around 82% were detected once. The ten largest account for approximately 0.5% of the sample. Sequences were obtained from memory CD4+ T cells from PBMCs. The sample's cell subset or site label is to be understood as: CD45RA-negative fraction. The source of these receptors is a man younger than 35 in good health. Some clones in this sample may be carry-over from other donors' samples.

CDR3: CASSRRTSGEEETQYF. CDR3 bases: TGCGCCAGCAGCCGGCGGACTAGCGGAGAGGAAGAGACCCAGTACTTC. This chain links TRBV5-1 with TRBJ2-5; 10 bases are a match to TRBD2. The CDR3 contains 16 residues. V was clipped by 4 bases and J by 3 bases; unmatched bases: 9. From germline, CDR1 is SGHRS and CDR2 YFSETQ. Based on the CDR3 plus reference TRBV5-1 and TRBJ2-5, the full variable domain is KAGVTQTPRYLIKTRGQQVTLSCSPISGHRSVSWYQQTPGQGLQFLFEYFSETQRNKGNFPGRFSGRQFSNSRSEMNVSTLELGDSALYLCASSRRTSGEEETQYFGPGTRLLVL.

The CDR3 region has the DNA TGTGCCTGGCGGACAGATATTGATGAAAAACTGTTTTTT. It codes for CAWRTDIDEKLFF. This sequence joins TRBV30 and TRBJ1-4; D is perhaps TRBD1 (6 bases). The CDR3 loop spans 13 amino acids. Looked up from germline, CDR1 is GTSNPN and CDR2 is SVGIG (reference sequence). V lost 5 bases to trimming and J lost 6 bases, with 13 bases between them. The whole variable domain, filled in from reference TRBV30 and TRBJ1-4, reads SQTIHQWPATLVQPVGSPLSLECTVEGTSNPNLYWYRQAAGRGLQLLFYSVGIGQISSEVPQNLSASRPQDRQFILSSKKLLLSDSGFYLCAWRTDIDEKLFFGSGTQLSVL.

The CDR3 DNA sequence: TGCGCCAGCAGCCAACAGACAGGGTTCAACGAGCAGTACTTC. As protein: CASSQQTGFNEQYF. The gene calls are TRBV5-1 and TRBJ2-7, with TRBD1 matching over 7 bases. CDR3 length equals 14 residues. Germline values: CDR1 SGHRS, CDR2 YFSETQ. V was clipped by 4 bases and J by 5 bases; unmatched bases: 9.